This T cell receptor beta chain was profiled in a study of low-dose radiotherapy and immunotherapy resistance in tumors. Study summary: Cohort 1 was treated with 0.5 Gy per fraction at 2-week intervals, amounting to 6.5 Gy overall. Intravenous cyclophosphamide at 200 mg/m2 preceded radiation and immunotherapy by one day, every two weeks.

This clonotype was detected ten times or more. Time point indicated: after trial treatment. The treatment was: LDRT plus nivolumab, ipilimumab, low-dose cyclophosphamide and aspirin (RACIN trial). The CDR3 is 19 amino acids. First-strand cDNA used TRAV- and TRBV-specific primers, covering alpha and beta chains. It was with a constant-region primer and a V-primer adapter that TCRs were amplified over approximately 18 PCR cycles. In TCRdb, the reads were re-called with MiXCR into one record per CDR3 protein. The table lists tens of thousands of distinct CDR3 sequences, about a sixth of them singletons, with roughly 1.5% in the top ten.

The receptor comes from a male donor with prostate cancer. The sample in question was PBMCs, obtained after low-dose radiotherapy plus immunotherapy. This sequence joins TRBV21-1 and TRBJ2-3; the table's D call, TRBD2, has no DNA check behind it. TRBV21-1 constitutes a pseudogene. CDR3 sequence (DNA): TGTGCCAGCAGCCCACTGTGCGGGTCCAAACTTTCTAGCACAGATACGCAGTATTTT. This translates into CASSPLCGSKLSSTDTQYF.